The present T cell receptor (beta chain) was sequenced within a study of CD8 T cells in Susac syndrome. An amount of RNA that ranged from roughly 0.45 to 1 ug was reverse transcribed with random hexamers. The method of amplification for TCR beta CDR3 was immunoSEQ multiplex PCR, covering 54 Vbeta and 13 Jbeta. TCRdb redid the calling of the immunoSEQ multiplex PCR reads with MiXCR, one entry per CDR3 protein. The sample yields some 150,000 distinct CDR3 sequences, around 95% seen once. Germline V gene lookup returns CDR1 DFQATT and CDR2 SNEGSKA (reference sequence). The CDR3 runs to 13 residues. Germline trimming cut 6 bases from V and 3 bases from J; bases unmatched to any gene: 6.

Sequences were obtained from CD8+ T cells from PBMCs. This receptor was obtained from a human donor with multiple sclerosis. The J gene is TRBJ2-7, the V gene TRBV20-1; TRBD2 matches at 9 bases. The CDR3 bases are TGCAGTGCCGTTAGCGGGGGAAGCTACGAGCAGTACTTC. Translated, it gives CSAVSGGSYEQYF.